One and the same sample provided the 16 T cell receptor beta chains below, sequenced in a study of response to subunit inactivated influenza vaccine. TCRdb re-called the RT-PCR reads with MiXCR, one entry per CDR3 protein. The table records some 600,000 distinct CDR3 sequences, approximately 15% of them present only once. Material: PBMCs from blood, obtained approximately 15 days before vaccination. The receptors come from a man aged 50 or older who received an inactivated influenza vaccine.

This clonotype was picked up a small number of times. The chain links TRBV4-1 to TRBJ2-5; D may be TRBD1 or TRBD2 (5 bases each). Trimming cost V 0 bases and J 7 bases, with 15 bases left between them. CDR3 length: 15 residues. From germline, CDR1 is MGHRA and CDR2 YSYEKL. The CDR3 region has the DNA TGCGCCAGCAGCCAAGATCGGGCGAGGGGTGGGACCCAGTACTTC. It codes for CASSQDRARGGTQYF.

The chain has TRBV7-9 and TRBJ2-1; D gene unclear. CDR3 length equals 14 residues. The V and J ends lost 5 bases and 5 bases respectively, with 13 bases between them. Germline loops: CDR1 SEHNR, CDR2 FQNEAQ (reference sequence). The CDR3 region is CASSKLQRNNEQFF. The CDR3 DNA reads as TGTGCCAGCAGCAAATTACAGCGAAACAATGAGCAGTTCTTC.

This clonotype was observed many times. The CDR3: CASSLEQGKNSPLHF. The CDR3 region has the DNA TGCGCCAGCAGCTTGGAGCAGGGCAAGAATTCACCCCTCCACTTT. The chain joins TRBV5-1 to TRBJ1-6; D is possibly TRBD1 (5 bases). The CDR3 is 15 amino acids. Germline values: CDR1 SGHRS, CDR2 YFSETQ. Trimming took off 0 bases at V and 7 bases at J, with 11 bases between the two ends.

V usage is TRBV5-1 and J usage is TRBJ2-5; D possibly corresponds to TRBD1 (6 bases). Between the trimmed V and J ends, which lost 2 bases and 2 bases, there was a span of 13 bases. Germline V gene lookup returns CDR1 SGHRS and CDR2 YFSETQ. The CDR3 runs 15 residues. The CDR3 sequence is CASSFQDRVQETQYF. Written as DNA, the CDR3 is TGCGCCAGCAGCTTCCAGGACAGAGTTCAAGAGACCCAGTACTTC.

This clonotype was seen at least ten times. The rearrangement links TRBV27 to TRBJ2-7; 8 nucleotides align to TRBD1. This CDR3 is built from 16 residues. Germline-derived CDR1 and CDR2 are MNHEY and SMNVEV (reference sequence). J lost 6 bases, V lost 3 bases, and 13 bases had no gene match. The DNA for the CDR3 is TGTGCCAGCAGTTTCGTAGGCGTGCAGGGGGCGGGCGAGCAGTACTTC. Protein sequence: CASSFVGVQGAGEQYF.

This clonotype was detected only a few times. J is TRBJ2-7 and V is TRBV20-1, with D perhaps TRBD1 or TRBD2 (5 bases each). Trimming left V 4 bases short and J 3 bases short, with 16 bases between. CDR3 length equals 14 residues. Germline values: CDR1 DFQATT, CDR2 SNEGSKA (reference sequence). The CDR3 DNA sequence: TGCAGTGCTACTACCGGGATCAGGGACTACGAGCAGTACTTC. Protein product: CSATTGIRDYEQYF.

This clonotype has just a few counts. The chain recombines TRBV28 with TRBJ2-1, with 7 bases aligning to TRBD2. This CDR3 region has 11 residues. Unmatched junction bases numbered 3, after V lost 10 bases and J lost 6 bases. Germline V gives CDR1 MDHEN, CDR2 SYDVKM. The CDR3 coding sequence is TGTGCCACATGGGAGGGCAATGAGCAGTTCTTC. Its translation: CATWEGNEQFF.

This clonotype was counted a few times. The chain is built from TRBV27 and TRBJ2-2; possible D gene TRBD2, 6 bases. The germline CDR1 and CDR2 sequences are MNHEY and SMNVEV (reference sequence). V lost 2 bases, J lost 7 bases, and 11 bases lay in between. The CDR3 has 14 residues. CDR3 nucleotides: TGTGCCAGCAGTTTAGTCGCGGGGTACGGGGAGCTGTTTTTT. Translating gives CASSLVAGYGELFF.

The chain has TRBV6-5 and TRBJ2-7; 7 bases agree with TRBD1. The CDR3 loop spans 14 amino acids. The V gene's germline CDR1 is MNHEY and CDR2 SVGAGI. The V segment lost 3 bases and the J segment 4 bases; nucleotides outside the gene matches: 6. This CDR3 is CASSYLVTGYEQYF. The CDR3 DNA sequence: TGTGCCAGCAGTTATCTCGTGACAGGGTACGAGCAGTACTTC.

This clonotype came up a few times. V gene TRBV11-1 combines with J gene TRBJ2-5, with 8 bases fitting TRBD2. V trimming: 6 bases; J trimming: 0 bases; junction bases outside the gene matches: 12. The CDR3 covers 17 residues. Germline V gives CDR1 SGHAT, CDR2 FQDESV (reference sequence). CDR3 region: CASSNIAVAGNQETQYF. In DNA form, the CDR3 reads TGTGCCAGCAGTAACATAGCGGTAGCGGGAAACCAAGAGACCCAGTACTTC.

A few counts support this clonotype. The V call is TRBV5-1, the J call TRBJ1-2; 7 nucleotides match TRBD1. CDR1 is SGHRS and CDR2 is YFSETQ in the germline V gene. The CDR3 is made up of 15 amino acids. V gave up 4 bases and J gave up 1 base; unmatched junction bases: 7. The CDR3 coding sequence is TGCGCCAGCAGCCCAGAGGGACAGCTTAACTATGGCTACACCTTC. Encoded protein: CASSPEGQLNYGYTF. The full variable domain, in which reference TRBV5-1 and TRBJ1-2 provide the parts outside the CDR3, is KAGVTQTPRYLIKTRGQQVTLSCSPISGHRSVSWYQQTPGQGLQFLFEYFSETQRNKGNFPGRFSGRQFSNSRSEMNVSTLELGDSALYLCASSPEGQLNYGYTFGSGTRLTVV.

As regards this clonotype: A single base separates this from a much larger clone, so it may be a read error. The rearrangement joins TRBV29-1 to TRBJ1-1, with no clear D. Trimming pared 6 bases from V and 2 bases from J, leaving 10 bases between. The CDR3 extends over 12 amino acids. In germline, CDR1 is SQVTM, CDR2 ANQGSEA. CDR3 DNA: TGCAGCGTAGGGTTTTCTAACACTGAAGCTTTCTTT. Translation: CSVGFSNTEAFF. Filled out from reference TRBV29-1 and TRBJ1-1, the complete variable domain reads SAVISQKPSRDICQRGTSLTIQCQVDSQVTMMFWYRQQPGQSLTLIATANQGSEATYESGFVIDKFPISRPNLTFSTLTVSNMSPEDSSIYLCSVGFSNTEAFFGQGTRLTVV.

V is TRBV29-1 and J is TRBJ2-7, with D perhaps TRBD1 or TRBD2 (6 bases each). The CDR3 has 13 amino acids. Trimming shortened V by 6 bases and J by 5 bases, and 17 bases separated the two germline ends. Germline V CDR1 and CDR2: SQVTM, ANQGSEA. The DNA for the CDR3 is TGCAGCGTGGGGGGCAGGCTTGGGGACGAGCAGTACTTC. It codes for CSVGGRLGDEQYF.

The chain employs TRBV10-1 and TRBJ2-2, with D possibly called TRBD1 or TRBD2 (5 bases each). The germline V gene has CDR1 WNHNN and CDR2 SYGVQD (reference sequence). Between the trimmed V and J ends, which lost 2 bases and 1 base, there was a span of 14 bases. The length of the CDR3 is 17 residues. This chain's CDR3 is CASSEGRQLVNTGELFF. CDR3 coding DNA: TGCGCCAGCAGTGAGGGGAGACAGTTAGTGAACACCGGGGAGCTGTTTTTT.

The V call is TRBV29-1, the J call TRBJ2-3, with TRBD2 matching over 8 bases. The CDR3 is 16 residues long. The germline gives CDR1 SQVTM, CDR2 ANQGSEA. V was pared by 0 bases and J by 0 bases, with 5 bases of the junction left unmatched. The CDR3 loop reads CSVEDVGRASTDTQYF. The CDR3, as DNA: TGCAGCGTTGAAGATGTCGGGAGGGCTAGCACAGATACGCAGTATTTT.

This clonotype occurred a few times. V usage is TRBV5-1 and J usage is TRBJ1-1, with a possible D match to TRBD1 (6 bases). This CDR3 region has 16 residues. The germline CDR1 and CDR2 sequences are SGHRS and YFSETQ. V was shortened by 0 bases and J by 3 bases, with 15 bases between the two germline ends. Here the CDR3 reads CASSLASGALDTEAFF. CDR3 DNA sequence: TGCGCCAGCAGCTTGGCCTCGGGGGCACTTGACACTGAAGCTTTCTTT.